This entry lists 2 T cell receptor beta chains sequenced from one sample in a study of blood T cells in healthy people across ages. Through a sample-barcoded 5' primer and a J-beta primer mix, a second PCR was run for about 6 to 12 cycles. TCRdb independently ran MiXCR on the 5' RACE reads; one entry per CDR3 protein. The data show about 540,000 distinct CDR3 sequences, approximately 25% seen once. These data were also filed under a second study, of T cells of mothers and their children.

The sequenced sample was blood. The receptors were gathered from a boy between 5 and 17 years old in good health.

The J gene is TRBJ1-5, the V gene TRBV6-1; D gene ambiguous. This CDR3 has 11 amino acids. V lost 2 bases to trimming and J lost 8 bases, with 4 bases between them. Germline V gives CDR1 MNHNS, CDR2 SASEGT. In DNA form, the CDR3 reads TGTGCCAGCAGTGAAATGGAGCCCCAGCATTTT. The encoded protein is CASSEMEPQHF.

This clonotype was observed a single time. One end of the junction varies from germline; a read error may be responsible. The rearrangement links TRBV6-1 to TRBJ2-5; D is unclear. This CDR3 is built from 13 residues. CDR1 and CDR2 from the germline V gene are MNHNS and SASEGT. The CDR3 here is CASSRVGVETQHF. DNA of the CDR3: TGTGCCAGCAGCCGAGTGGGCGTGGAGACCCAGCACTTC.